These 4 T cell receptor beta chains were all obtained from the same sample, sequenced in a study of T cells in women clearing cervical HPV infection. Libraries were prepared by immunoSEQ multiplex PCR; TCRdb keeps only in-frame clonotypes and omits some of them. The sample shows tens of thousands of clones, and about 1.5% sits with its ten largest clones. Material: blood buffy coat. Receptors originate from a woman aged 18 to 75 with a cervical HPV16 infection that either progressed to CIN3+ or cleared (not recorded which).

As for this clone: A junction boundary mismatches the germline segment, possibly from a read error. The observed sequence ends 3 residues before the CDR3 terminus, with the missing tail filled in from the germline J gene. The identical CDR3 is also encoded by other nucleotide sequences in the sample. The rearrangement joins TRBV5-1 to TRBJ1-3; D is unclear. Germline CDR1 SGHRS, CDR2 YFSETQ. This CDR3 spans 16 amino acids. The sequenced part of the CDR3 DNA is TGCGCCAGCAGCTTGACCCTCTCGGGGTCCGGAAACACG. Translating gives CASSLTLSGSGNT. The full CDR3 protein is CASSLTLSGSGNTIYF.

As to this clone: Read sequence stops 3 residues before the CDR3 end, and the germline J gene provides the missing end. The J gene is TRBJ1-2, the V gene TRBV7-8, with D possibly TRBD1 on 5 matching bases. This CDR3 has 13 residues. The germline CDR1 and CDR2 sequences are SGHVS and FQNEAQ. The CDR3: CASSSGGVEGYTF. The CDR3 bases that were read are TGTGCCAGCAGCTCGGGGGGGGTAGAAGGC.

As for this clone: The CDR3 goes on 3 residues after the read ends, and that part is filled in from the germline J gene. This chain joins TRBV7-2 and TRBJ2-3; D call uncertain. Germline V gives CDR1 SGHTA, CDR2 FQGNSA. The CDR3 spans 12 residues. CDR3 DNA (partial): TGTGCCAGCAGCTTAGCGCGAGAGACG. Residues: CASSLARET. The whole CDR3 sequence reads CASSLARETQYF.

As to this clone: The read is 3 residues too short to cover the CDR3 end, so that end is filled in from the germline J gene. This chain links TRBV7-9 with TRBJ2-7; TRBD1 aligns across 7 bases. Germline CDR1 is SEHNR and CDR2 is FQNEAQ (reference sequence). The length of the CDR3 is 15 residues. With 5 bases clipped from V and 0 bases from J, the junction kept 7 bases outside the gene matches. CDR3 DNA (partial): TGTGCCAGCAGCCGCGGACAGGCGATCTCCTACGAG. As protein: CASSRGQAISYE. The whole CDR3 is CASSRGQAISYEQYF.